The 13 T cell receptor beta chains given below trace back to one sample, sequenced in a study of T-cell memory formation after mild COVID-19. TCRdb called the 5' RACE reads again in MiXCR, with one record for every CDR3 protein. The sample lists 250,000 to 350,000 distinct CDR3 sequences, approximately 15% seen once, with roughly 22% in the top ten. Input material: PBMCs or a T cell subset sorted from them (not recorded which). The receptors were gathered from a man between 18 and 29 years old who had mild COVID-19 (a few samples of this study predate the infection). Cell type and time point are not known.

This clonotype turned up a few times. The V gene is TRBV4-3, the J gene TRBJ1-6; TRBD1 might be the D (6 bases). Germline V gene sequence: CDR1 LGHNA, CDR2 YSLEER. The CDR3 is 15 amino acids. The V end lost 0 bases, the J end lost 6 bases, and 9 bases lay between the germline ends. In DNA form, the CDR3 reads TGCGCCAGCAGCCAAGACACAGGGAGTAATTCACCCCTCCACTTT. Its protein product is CASSQDTGSNSPLHF.

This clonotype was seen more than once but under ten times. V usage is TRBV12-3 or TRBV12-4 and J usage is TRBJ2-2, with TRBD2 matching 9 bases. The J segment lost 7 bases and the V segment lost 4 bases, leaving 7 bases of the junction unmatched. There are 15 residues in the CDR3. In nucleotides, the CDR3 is TGTGCCAGCAGTTGGCTAGCGGGGATGAACGGGGAGCTGTTTTTT. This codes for CASSWLAGMNGELFF.

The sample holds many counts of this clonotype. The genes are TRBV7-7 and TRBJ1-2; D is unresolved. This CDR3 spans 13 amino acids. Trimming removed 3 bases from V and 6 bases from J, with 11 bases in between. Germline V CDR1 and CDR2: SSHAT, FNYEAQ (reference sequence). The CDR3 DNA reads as TGTGCCAGCAGCTTCGAGACTACACATGGCTACACCTTC. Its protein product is CASSFETTHGYTF. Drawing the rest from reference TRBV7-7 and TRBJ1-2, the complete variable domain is GAGVSQSPRYKVTKRGQDVTLRCDPISSHATLYWYQQALGQGPEFLTYFNYEAQPDKSGLPSDRFSAERPEGSISTLTIQRTEQRDSAMYRCASSFETTHGYTFGSGTRLTVV.

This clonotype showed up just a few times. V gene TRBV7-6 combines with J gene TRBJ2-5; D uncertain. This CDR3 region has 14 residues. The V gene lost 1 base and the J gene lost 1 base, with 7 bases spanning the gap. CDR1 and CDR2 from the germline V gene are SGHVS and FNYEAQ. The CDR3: CASSLEASQETQYF. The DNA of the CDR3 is TGTGCCAGCAGCTTAGAGGCCAGCCAAGAGACCCAGTACTTC.

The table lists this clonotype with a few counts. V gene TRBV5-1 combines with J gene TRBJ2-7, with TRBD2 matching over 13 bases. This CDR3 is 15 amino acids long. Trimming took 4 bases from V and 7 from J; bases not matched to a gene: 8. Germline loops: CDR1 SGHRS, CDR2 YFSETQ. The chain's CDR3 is CASSTPGLAGREQYF. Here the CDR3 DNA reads TGCGCCAGCAGCACCCCGGGACTAGCGGGGCGGGAGCAGTACTTC.

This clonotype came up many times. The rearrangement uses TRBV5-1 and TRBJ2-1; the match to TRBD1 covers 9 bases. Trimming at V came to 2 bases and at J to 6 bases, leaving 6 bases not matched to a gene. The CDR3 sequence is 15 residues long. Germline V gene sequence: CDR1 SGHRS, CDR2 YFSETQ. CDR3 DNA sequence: TGCGCCAGCAGCTTTACGGGACAGGGTATCAATGAGCAGTTCTTC. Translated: CASSFTGQGINEQFF.

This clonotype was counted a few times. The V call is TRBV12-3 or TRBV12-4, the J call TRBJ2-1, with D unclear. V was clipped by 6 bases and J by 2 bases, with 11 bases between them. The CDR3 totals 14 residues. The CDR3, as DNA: TGTGCCAGCAGATTCACCGGCCCCTACAATGAGCAGTTCTTC. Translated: CASRFTGPYNEQFF.

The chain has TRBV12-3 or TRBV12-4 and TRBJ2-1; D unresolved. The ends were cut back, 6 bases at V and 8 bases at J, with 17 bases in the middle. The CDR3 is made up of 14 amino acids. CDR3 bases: TGTGCCAGCAGCGATGGTTGGATCGGCGATGAGCAGTTCTTC. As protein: CASSDGWIGDEQFF.

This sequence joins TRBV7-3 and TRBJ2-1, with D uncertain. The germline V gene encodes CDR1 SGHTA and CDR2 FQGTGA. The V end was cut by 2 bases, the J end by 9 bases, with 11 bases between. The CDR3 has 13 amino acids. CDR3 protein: CASSLGPPGEQFF. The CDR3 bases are TGTGCCAGCAGCTTAGGCCCTCCCGGTGAGCAGTTCTTC. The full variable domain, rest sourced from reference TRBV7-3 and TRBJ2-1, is GAGVSQTPSNKVTEKGKYVELRCDPISGHTALYWYRQSLGQGPEFLIYFQGTGAADDSGLPNDRFFAVRPEGSVSTLKIQRTERGDSAVYLCASSLGPPGEQFFGPGTRLTVL.

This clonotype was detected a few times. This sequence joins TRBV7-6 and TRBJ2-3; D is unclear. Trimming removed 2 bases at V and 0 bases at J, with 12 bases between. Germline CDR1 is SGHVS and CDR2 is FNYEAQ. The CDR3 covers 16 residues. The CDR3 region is CASSLSYPPSTDTQYF. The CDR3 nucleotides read TGTGCCAGCAGCTTATCTTACCCTCCCAGCACAGATACGCAGTATTTT.

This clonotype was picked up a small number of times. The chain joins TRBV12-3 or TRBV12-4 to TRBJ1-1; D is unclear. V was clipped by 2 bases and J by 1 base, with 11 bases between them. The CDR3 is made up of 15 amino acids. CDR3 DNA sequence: TGTGCCAGCAGTTTATCGTCGGGAGGGAACACTGAAGCTTTCTTT. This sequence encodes CASSLSSGGNTEAFF.

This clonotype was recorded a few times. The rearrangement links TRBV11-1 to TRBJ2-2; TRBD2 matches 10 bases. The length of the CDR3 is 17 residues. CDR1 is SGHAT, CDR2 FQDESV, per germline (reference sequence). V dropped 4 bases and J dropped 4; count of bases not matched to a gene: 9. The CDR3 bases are TGTGCCAGCAGCTACCGAAGCGGGGGGGCCGTCACCGGGGAGCTGTTTTTT. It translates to CASSYRSGGAVTGELFF.

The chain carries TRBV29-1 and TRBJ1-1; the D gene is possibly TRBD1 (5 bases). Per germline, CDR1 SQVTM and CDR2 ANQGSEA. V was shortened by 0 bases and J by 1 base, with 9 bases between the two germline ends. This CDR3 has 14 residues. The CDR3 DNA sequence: TGCAGCGTTGAAGAAGGAGGGGCGAACACTGAAGCTTTCTTT. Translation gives CSVEEGGANTEAFF. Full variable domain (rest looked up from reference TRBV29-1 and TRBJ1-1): SAVISQKPSRDICQRGTSLTIQCQVDSQVTMMFWYRQQPGQSLTLIATANQGSEATYESGFVIDKFPISRPNLTFSTLTVSNMSPEDSSIYLCSVEEGGANTEAFFGQGTRLTVV.